Presented here are 15 T cell receptor beta chains from one specimen sequenced in a study of response to subunit inactivated influenza vaccine (dated by TCRdb to about 2018). Library preparation used RT-PCR. Sequencing instrument: Illumina HiSeq 2500. Using fastp trimming at Q25 and MiXCR clonotype assembly, TCRdb reanalyzed the public sequencing data and kept in-frame beta chains. Merged by CDR3 protein, the rows form single entries marked with the most common genes and DNA. In this sample the table shows around 520,000 distinct CDR3 sequences, about 12% of which occur a single time. About 9.4% of the sample is taken by the ten largest. The sequencing here drew on PBMCs from blood, taken on the day of vaccination. The source of these receptors is a man aged 45-65 years who received an inactivated influenza vaccine. Donor details come from another sample of the same person, matched by shared clones.

This chain links TRBV12-3 or TRBV12-4 with TRBJ2-3; TRBD1 or TRBD2 may be the D gene (5 bases each). V dropped 6 bases and J dropped 4 bases, with 17 bases sitting between them. The CDR3 has 15 amino acids. In DNA, the CDR3 is TGTGCCAGCAGAAGCCGGGACCATGGGGCAGATACGCAGTATTTT. Its protein is CASRSRDHGADTQYF.

This clonotype appeared a few times. The chain uses TRBV5-6 and TRBJ2-7, with D hard to call. Trimming left V 2 bases short and J 7 bases short, with 13 bases between. Germline V lookup: CDR1 SGHDT, CDR2 YYEEEE. The CDR3 extends over 13 amino acids. CDR3 in DNA: TGTGCCAGCAGCTTATTACTCTACCCAGAGCAGTACTTC. Protein sequence: CASSLLLYPEQYF.

At least ten counts were recorded for this clonotype. This chain joins TRBV12-3 or TRBV12-4 and TRBJ2-3; 12 bases fit TRBD2. The CDR3 covers 15 residues. The junction had 4 bases not matched to a gene; V was cut back by 7 bases and J by 2 bases. The chain's CDR3 is CASTLAGGFTDTQYF. As DNA, the CDR3 is TGTGCCAGCACCCTAGCGGGGGGGTTCACAGATACGCAGTATTTT.

In its sample, this clonotype was seen a few times. This sequence joins TRBV9 and TRBJ2-1; 9 positions match TRBD1. CDR3 length: 16 residues. Germline V gene data show CDR1 as SGDLS and CDR2 as YYNGEE. V shed 4 bases, J shed 0 bases, and the junction held 5 bases outside the gene matches. CDR3 region: CASSPQGAYSYNEQFF. The CDR3 DNA follows: TGTGCCAGCAGCCCACAGGGGGCCTACTCCTACAATGAGCAGTTCTTC.

This clonotype was seen ten or more times. The rearrangement joins TRBV5-1 to TRBJ2-1, with D tentatively TRBD2 (5 bases). The length of the CDR3 is 14 residues. V gave up 4 bases and J gave up 10 bases, with 18 bases separating them. CDR1 SGHRS and CDR2 YFSETQ come from the germline V gene. Here the CDR3 reads CASSPSVASGEQFF. As DNA, the CDR3 is TGCGCCAGCAGCCCCTCCGTCGCGAGCGGAGAGCAGTTCTTC.

There are a few counts of this clonotype. V is TRBV4-2 and J is TRBJ2-3; a possible D gene is TRBD2 (6 bases). The CDR3 loop spans 15 amino acids. The germline V gene has CDR1 LGHNA and CDR2 YNFKEQ. V lost 1 base to trimming and J lost 2 bases, with 10 bases between them. In DNA, the CDR3 is TGTGCCAGCAGCCAAGCCGGGACTCCCACAGATACGCAGTATTTT. Translating gives CASSQAGTPTDTQYF.

The gene calls are TRBV6-2 or TRBV6-3 and TRBJ2-1, with TRBD2 matching over 9 bases. The germline V gene has CDR1 MNHEY and CDR2 SVGEGT. The CDR3 consists of 14 residues. With 7 bases clipped from V and 5 bases from J, the junction kept 6 bases outside the gene matches. CDR3 loop: CASTLGTSNNEQFF. The CDR3, as DNA: TGTGCCAGCACCCTTGGGACTAGCAACAATGAGCAGTTCTTC.

This clonotype appeared a few times. The genes are TRBV28 and TRBJ1-2; 7 bases agree with TRBD1. The V and J ends lost 11 bases and 2 bases, in that order; junction bases with no gene match: 5. Germline V gene sequence: CDR1 MDHEN, CDR2 SYDVKM. This CDR3 is 12 amino acids long. CDR3 sequence: CASGGGNYGYTF. The CDR3 bases are TGTGCCTCAGGGGGTGGAAACTATGGCTACACCTTC.

V is TRBV7-2 and J is TRBJ2-7; TRBD2 is a possible D gene (6 bases). Trimming removed 3 bases at V and 0 bases at J, with 9 bases between. CDR1 is SGHTA, CDR2 FQGNSA, per germline. The CDR3 runs 14 residues. CDR3 in DNA: TGTGCCAGCAGCTTGCGGGACGACTCCTACGAGCAGTACTTC. Translation gives CASSLRDDSYEQYF.

This sequence joins TRBV5-1 and TRBJ2-3; TRBD2 agrees at 8 bases. CDR1 and CDR2 from the germline V gene are SGHRS and YFSETQ. CDR3 length: 15 amino acids. V shed 8 bases, J shed 5 bases, and the junction held 13 bases outside the gene matches. In nucleotides, the CDR3 is TGCGCCAGTAAGCTGTCCGGGGGGGCGGAAGATACGCAGTATTTT. Protein sequence: CASKLSGGAEDTQYF.

This rearrangement joins TRBV25-1 to TRBJ2-2; D possibly corresponds to TRBD2 (6 bases). The CDR3 spans 16 residues. Germline V lookup: CDR1 MGHDK, CDR2 SYGVNS. Trimming left V 1 base short and J 2 bases short, with 11 bases between. In DNA, the CDR3 is TGTGCCAGCAGTGAATGGAGTAGCGGAAACACCGGGGAGCTGTTTTTT. Translation: CASSEWSSGNTGELFF.

The sample holds a few counts of this clonotype. This sequence joins TRBV7-2 and TRBJ2-5; 8 bases are shared with TRBD1. This CDR3 is 16 amino acids long. V lost 2 bases to trimming and J lost 4 bases; unmatched junction nucleotides: 9. In germline, CDR1 is SGHTA, CDR2 FQGNSA. The CDR3 DNA reads TGTGCCAGCAGCTTAAGCGTCGGCAGGGGGCCAGAGACCCAGTACTTC. This gives the protein CASSLSVGRGPETQYF.

This clonotype occurred many times. Here the CDR3 DNA reads TGTGCCAGCAGTTTAGCGGGAGCAGGAGATACGCAGTATTTT. Its translation: CASSLAGAGDTQYF. The V and J genes are TRBV28 and TRBJ2-3; 7 bases map to TRBD2. J was trimmed by 5 bases and V by 2 bases; bases with no gene match: 4. From germline, CDR1 is MDHEN and CDR2 SYDVKM. The length of the CDR3 is 14 residues.

This clonotype came up a few times. The chain links TRBV20-1 to TRBJ2-7; 16 nucleotides agree with TRBD2. The length of the CDR3 is 17 residues. V shed 5 bases and J 4 bases; nucleotides not matched to a gene: 11. Germline-derived CDR1 and CDR2 are DFQATT and SNEGSKA (reference sequence). This CDR3 reads CSAARGLAGGPLYEQYF. DNA of the CDR3: TGCAGTGCTGCCCGGGGACTAGCGGGAGGGCCCCTGTACGAGCAGTACTTC.

This clonotype came up many times. J is TRBJ2-1 and V is TRBV5-1; a possible D gene is TRBD2 (5 bases). This CDR3 has 13 amino acids. Trimming stripped 5 bases from V and 9 bases from J, with 15 bases between. Germline CDR1 is SGHRS and CDR2 is YFSETQ. The DNA for the CDR3 is TGCGCCAGCAGGGAGGAAGCTTTGGGTGAGCAGTTCTTC. Protein: CASREEALGEQFF.